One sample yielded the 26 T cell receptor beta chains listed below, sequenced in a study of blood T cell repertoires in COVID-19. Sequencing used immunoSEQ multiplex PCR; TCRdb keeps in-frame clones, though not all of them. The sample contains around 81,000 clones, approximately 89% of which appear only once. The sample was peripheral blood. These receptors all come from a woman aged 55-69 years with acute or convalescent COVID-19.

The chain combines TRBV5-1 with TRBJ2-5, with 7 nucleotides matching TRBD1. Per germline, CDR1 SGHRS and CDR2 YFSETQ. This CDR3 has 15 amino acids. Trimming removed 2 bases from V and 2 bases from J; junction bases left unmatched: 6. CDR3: CASSLKGARQETQYF. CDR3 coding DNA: TGCGCCAGCAGCTTAAAGGGGGCGCGTCAAGAGACCCAGTACTTC.

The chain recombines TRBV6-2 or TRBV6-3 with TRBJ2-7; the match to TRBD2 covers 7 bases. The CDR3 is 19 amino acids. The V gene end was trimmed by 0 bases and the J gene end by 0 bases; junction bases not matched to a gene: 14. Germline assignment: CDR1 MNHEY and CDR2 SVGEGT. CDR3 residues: CASSYSSPFQGGSSYEQYF. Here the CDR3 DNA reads TGTGCCAGCAGTTACTCGAGTCCCTTTCAGGGAGGGAGCTCCTACGAGCAGTACTTC.

The CDR3 protein is CASSHRDSLNTGELFF. The CDR3 DNA reads TGCGCCAGCAGCCATAGGGACAGCTTAAACACCGGGGAGCTGTTTTTT. The chain is built from TRBV4-3 and TRBJ2-2, with TRBD1 identical over 7 bases. V shed 3 bases, J shed 2 bases, and the junction held 6 bases outside the gene matches. Looked up from germline, CDR1 is LGHNA and CDR2 is YSLEER. The CDR3 spans 16 residues.

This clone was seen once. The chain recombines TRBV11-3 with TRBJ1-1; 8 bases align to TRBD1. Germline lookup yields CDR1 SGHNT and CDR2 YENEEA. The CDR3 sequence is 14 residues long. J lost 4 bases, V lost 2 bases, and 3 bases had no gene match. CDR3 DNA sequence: TGTGCCAGCAGCTTACAGGGGGCAGGCACTGAAGCTTTCTTT. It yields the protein CASSLQGAGTEAFF. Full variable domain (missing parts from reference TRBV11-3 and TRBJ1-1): EAGVVQSPRYKIIEKKQPVAFWCNPISGHNTLYWYLQNLGQGPELLIRYENEEAVDDSQLPKDRFSAERLKGVDSTLKIQPAELGDSAVYLCASSLQGAGTEAFFGQGTRLTVV.

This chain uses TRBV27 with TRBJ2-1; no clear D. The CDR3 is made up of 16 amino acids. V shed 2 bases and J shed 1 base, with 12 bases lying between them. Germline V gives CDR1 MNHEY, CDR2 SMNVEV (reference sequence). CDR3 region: CASSLGPSWSYNEQFF. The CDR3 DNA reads TGTGCCAGCAGTTTAGGTCCTAGTTGGTCCTACAATGAGCAGTTCTTC.

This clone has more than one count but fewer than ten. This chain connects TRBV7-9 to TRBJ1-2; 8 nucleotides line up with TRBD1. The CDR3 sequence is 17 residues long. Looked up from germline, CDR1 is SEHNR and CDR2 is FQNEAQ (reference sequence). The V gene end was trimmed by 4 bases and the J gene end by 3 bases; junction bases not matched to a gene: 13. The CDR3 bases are TGTGCCAGCAGCTATCGACAGGGGTCGTTAGGAGACTATGGCTACACCTTC. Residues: CASSYRQGSLGDYGYTF.

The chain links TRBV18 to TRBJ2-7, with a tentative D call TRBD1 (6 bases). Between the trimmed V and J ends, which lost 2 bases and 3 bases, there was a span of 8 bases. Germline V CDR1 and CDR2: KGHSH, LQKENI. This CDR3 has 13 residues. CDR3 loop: CASSPGTNYEQYF. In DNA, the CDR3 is TGTGCCAGCTCACCAGGGACAAACTACGAGCAGTACTTC.

The CDR3 loop reads CASSLAAGLAYEQYF. As DNA, the CDR3 is TGCGCCAGCAGCTTGGCCGCAGGGTTGGCCTACGAGCAGTACTTC. The chain couples TRBV5-1 to TRBJ2-7, with a tentative D call TRBD1 (5 bases). V dropped 0 bases and J dropped 2 bases, with 12 bases sitting between them. CDR3 length: 15 residues. The germline CDR1 and CDR2 sequences are SGHRS and YFSETQ.

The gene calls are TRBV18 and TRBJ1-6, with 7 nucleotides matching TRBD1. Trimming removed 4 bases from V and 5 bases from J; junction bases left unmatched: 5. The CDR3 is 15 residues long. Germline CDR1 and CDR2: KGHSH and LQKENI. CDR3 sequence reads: CASSLGTVDNSPLHF. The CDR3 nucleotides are TGTGCCAGCTCACTCGGGACAGTAGATAATTCACCCCTCCACTTT. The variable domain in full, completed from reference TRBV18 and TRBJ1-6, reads NAGVMQNPRHLVRRRGQEARLRCSPMKGHSHVYWYRQLPEEGLKFMVYLQKENIIDESGMPKERFSAEFPKEGPSILRIQQVVRGDSAAYFCASSLGTVDNSPLHFGNGTRLTVT.

The CDR3 nucleotides read TGTGCCAGCAGCGGACAGGGTGGCCAGCCCCAGCATTTT. Translated: CASSGQGGQPQHF. This chain joins TRBV27 and TRBJ1-5; 8 positions match TRBD1. This CDR3 region has 13 residues. Germline V gene data show CDR1 as MNHEY and CDR2 as SMNVEV (reference sequence). V trimming: 6 bases; J trimming: 7 bases; junction bases outside the gene matches: 5.

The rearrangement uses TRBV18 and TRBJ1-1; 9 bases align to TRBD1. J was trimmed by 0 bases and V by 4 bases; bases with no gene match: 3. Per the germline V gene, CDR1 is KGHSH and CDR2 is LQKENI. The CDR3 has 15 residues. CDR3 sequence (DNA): TGTGCCAGCTCACGGGACAGGGCAGTGAACACTGAAGCTTTCTTT. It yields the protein CASSRDRAVNTEAFF.

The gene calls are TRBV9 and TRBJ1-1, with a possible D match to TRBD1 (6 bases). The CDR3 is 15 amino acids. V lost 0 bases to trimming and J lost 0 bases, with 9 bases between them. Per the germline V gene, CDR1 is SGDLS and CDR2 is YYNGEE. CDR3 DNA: TGTGCCAGCAGCGTAGGGGACACGATGAACACTGAAGCTTTCTTT. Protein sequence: CASSVGDTMNTEAFF.

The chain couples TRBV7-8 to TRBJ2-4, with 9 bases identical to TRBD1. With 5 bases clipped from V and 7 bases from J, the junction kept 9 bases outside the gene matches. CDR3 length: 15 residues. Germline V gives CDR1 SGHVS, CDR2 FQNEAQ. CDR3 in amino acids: CASSRGTGIFNIQYF. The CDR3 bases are TGTGCCAGCAGCCGAGGGACAGGGATTTTTAACATTCAGTACTTC.

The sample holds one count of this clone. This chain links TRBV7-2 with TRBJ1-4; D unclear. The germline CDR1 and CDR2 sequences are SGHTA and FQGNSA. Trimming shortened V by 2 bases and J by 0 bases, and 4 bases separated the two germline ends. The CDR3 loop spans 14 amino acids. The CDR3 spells CASSLTATNEKLFF. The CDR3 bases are TGTGCCAGCAGCTTAACTGCAACTAATGAAAAACTGTTTTTT.

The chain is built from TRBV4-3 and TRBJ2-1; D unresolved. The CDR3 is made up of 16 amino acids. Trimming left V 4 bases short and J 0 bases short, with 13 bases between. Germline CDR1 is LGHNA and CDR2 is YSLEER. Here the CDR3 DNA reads TGCGCCAGCAGCCGAGCGACCCAGAGCTCCTACAATGAGCAGTTCTTC. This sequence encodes CASSRATQSSYNEQFF.

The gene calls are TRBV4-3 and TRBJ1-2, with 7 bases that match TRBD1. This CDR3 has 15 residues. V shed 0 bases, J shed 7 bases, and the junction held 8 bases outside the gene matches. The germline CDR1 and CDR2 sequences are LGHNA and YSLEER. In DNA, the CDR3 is TGCGCCAGCAGCCAAGATCGAACAGGGGTTTCTGGCTACACCTTC. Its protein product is CASSQDRTGVSGYTF.

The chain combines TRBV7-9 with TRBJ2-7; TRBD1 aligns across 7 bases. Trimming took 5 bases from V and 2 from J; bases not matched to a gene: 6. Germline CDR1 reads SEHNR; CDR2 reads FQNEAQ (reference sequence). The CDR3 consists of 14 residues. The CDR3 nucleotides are TGTGCCAGCAGCGCAGGGACAGCCGCCTACGAGCAGTACTTC. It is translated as CASSAGTAAYEQYF.

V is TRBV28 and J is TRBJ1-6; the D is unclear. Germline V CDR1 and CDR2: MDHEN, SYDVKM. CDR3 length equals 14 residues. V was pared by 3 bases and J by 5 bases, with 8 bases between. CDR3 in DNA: TGTGCCAGCAGTTTTCGACTGAATAATTCACCCCTCCACTTT. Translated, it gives CASSFRLNNSPLHF.

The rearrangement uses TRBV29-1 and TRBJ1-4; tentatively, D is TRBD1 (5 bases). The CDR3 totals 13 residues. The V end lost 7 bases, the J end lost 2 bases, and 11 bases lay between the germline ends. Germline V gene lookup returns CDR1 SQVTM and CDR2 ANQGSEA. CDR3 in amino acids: CSALRDTNEKLFF. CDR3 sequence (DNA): TGCAGCGCCCTCAGGGATACTAATGAAAAACTGTTTTTT.

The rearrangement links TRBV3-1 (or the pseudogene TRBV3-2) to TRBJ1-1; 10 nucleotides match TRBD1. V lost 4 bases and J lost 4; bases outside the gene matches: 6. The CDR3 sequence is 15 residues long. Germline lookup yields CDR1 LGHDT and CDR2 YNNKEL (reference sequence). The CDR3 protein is CASSLGTGVATEAFF. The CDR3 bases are TGTGCCAGCAGCCTAGGGACAGGGGTGGCCACTGAAGCTTTCTTT.

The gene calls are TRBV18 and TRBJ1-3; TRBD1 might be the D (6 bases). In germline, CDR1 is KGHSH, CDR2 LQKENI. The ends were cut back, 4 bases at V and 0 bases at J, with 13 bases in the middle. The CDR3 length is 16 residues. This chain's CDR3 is CASSRSGDSSGNTIYF. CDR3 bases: TGTGCCAGCTCACGATCAGGGGATTCCTCTGGAAACACCATATATTTT.

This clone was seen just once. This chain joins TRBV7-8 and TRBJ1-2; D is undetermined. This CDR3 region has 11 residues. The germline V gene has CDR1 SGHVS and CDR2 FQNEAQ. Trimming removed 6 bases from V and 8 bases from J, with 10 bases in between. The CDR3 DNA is TGTGCCAGCAGGGAAGCGGAAGGCTACACCTTC. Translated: CASREAEGYTF.

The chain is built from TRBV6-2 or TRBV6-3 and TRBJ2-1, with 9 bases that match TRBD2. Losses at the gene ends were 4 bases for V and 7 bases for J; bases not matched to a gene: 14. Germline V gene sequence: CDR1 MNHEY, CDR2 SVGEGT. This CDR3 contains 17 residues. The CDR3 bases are TGTGCCAGCAGTTCGCGGGGGGTAGCGGGAGTGGGAAATGAGCAGTTCTTC. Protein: CASSSRGVAGVGNEQFF.

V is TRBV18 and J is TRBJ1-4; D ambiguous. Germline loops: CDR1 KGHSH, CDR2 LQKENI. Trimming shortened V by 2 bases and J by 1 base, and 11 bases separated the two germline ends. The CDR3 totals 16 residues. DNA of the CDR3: TGTGCCAGCTCACCAATGTCGGAGGAAACTAATGAAAAACTGTTTTTT. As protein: CASSPMSEETNEKLFF.

In DNA, the CDR3 is TGTGCCAGCAGCTTGTTGCCAGCGAACACCGGGGAGCTGTTTTTT. It codes for CASSLLPANTGELFF. The chain carries TRBV7-2 and TRBJ2-2; unclear D gene. From germline, CDR1 is SGHTA and CDR2 FQGNSA. Trimming removed 3 bases at V and 0 bases at J, with 8 bases between. The CDR3 is 15 residues long. Filled out from reference TRBV7-2 and TRBJ2-2, the complete variable domain reads GAGVSQSPSNKVTEKGKDVELRCDPISGHTALYWYRQSLGQGLEFLIYFQGNSAPDKSGLPSDRFSAERTGGSVSTLTIQRTQQEDSAVYLCASSLLPANTGELFFGEGSRLTVL.

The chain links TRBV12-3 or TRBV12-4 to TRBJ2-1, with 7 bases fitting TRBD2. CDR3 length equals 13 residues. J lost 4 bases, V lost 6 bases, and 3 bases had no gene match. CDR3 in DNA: TGTGCCAGCAGCCTCGGGAGGTACAATGAGCAGTTCTTC. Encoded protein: CASSLGRYNEQFF.